This TCR beta chain is drawn from a study of blood T cell repertoires in COVID-19. Study background: Both acute and convalescent COVID-19 samples were obtained from the United States, Italy and Spain. The analysed material was cDNA or gDNA that came from T cells, B-cell-depleted T cells, or PBMCs.

Per the original methods: Researchers report that nucleated cell counts were estimated from reference gene primer amplification. Using immunoSEQ multiplex PCR, the repertoire was profiled, and TCRdb retains in-frame clones only, with some absent. Clone size and the V and J calls come from that table; the DNA yielded D and trimming. The table records 150,000 to 200,000 clones, 70% to 85% of them present only once. V was clipped by 4 bases and J by 0 bases, with 9 bases between them. The length of the CDR3 is 14 residues. From germline, CDR1 is LGHDT and CDR2 YNNKEL (reference sequence). It was during active infection that Seattle patients were enrolled and then longitudinally followed.

Sequencing input: peripheral blood. The rearrangement links TRBV3-1 (or the pseudogene TRBV3-2) to TRBJ1-2; D is possibly TRBD1 (6 bases). The TCR originated in an elderly man with COVID-19, enrolled during active disease. The CDR3 region is CASSRTVANYGYTF. The CDR3 coding sequence is TGTGCCAGCAGCCGGACAGTAGCTAACTATGGCTACACCTTC.